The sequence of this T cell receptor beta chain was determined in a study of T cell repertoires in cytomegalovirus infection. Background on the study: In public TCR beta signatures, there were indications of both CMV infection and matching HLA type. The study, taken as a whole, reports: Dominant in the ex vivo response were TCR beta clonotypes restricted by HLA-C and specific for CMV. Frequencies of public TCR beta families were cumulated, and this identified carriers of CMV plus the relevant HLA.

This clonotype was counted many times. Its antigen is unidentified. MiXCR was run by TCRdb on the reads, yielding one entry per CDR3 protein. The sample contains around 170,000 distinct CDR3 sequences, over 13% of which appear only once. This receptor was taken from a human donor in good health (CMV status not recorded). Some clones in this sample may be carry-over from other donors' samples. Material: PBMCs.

CDR3 in DNA: TGTGCCAGCAGCTTAGCGGAGGGTTTCTACGAGCAGTACTTC. It is translated as CASSLAEGFYEQYF. The chain has TRBV7-2 and TRBJ2-7, with TRBD2 as a possible D gene (6 bases). The CDR3 covers 14 residues. CDR1 is SGHTA and CDR2 is FQGNSA in the germline V gene. Trimming removed 0 bases at V and 3 bases at J, with 9 bases between. Looking up the rest from reference TRBV7-2 and TRBJ2-7 gives the full variable domain: GAGVSQSPSNKVTEKGKDVELRCDPISGHTALYWYRQSLGQGLEFLIYFQGNSAPDKSGLPSDRFSAERTGGSVSTLTIQRTQQEDSAVYLCASSLAEGFYEQYFGPGTRLTVT.